This T cell receptor beta chain stems from a study of cytotoxic CD8 clonotypes in ibrutinib-treated CLL (dated by TCRdb to the early 2020s). In terms of the full investigation: The cohort had eleven to twelve relapsed/refractory and under 16 treatment-naive patients; 17 were IGHV unmutated. Responses were partial in roughly 24 patients and complete in 2; after median about 63 months follow-up, around 15 stayed in remission and around 12 progressed. Response samples were obtained after a median of approximately twelve months of treatment, with a range of roughly 6 to 40 months. An average of 255,043 productive templates and 94,082 productive rearrangements was obtained per sample. Of the roughly 79 people in the trial, 26 had longitudinal samples available. Cryopreserved peripheral blood mononuclear cells were collected before treatment, at response, and at either disease progression or sustained remission. The investigation overall reported the following: Baseline clonality exceeded that of age-matched healthy donors and correlated strongly with circulating CD8+ T-cell counts. Lymph node repertoires were not examined, and the timing of sampling was not matched between patients in sustained remission and those whose disease progressed. An increase in clonality was observed at ibrutinib response, with clonality remaining stable during sustained remission and falling back toward baseline at progression. Public clonotypes were rare and either contracted or stayed stable during treatment, and the rise in clonality at ibrutinib response reflected the expansion of private clonotypes.

Worth noting for this clone: The clone's antigen remains unknown. No much larger clone is present one base from it, and per-base qualities are unavailable.

A MiSeq instrument was used for deep resolution sequencing, which targeted depths ranging from 1 in 1 million up to 1 in 200,000 T cells, with coverage averaging 10x for each clonotype. TCR beta libraries were generated with the immunoSEQ hsTCRB Kit. In the source study's methods: The data were analyzed with ImmunoSEQ Analyzer and ImmunoSEQ Data Assistant, and V, D and J gene assignments followed IMGT definitions. Clonality, which ranges from 0 to 1, was calculated by subtracting the normalized Shannon entropy of productive rearrangement frequencies from one. Only overrepresented clonotypes making up at least 0.05% of the repertoire of each patient were included in the public clonotype analysis. Fewer than 15 repertoires from age-matched healthy donors, obtained from immuneACCESS, served as clonality controls. What TCRdb holds here is the immuneACCESS table cut down to in-frame rearrangements. Part of the clones is not present; checked against another copy, under half of the missing clones reflect an unresolved V gene, and the others are unexplained. The V and J calls and clone size were taken over from that table, and D and trimming were inferred from the DNA. This sample is represented by around 310,000 clones; 70% to 80% of them were singletons. The ten top clones hold over 5.5% of the sample.

For TCR beta library preparation, approximately 2.2 micrograms of genomic DNA were isolated from cryopreserved PBMCs. Longitudinal blood samples from CLL patients on ibrutinib monotherapy were analyzed using high-throughput TCR beta sequencing. The patients took part in an open-label, single-center phase 2 trial of ibrutinib monotherapy. V trim: 2 bases; J trim: 4 bases; unmatched bases: 8. Taken from the germline V gene, the CDR1 and CDR2 loops are SGHTA and FQGNSA. There are 16 amino acids in the CDR3, from cysteine to phenylalanine inclusive. Solely the CDR3 DNA is kept, with 48 bases framed from the first base.

The TCR sequence derives from a human donor with chronic lymphocytic leukemia. Recombination joined TRBV7-2 with TRBJ2-5; TRBD1 lines up with 9 middle nucleotides. The sequencing here drew on PBMCs, taken before ibrutinib treatment. CDR3 reads: CASSLRTGAWGETQYF. In nucleotide form, the sequence is TGTGCCAGCAGCTTACGGACAGGGGCATGGGGAGAGACCCAGTACTTC. Here the CDR3 is joined to the reference TRBV7-2 and TRBJ2-5 genes, and the full variable domain is: GAGVSQSPSNKVTEKGKDVELRCDPISGHTALYWYRQSLGQGLEFLIYFQGNSAPDKSGLPSDRFSAERTGGSVSTLTIQRTQQEDSAVYLCASSLRTGAWGETQYFGPGTRLLVL.